This T cell receptor beta chain is drawn from a study of T cells in Graves' hyperthyroidism and ophthalmopathy. When hyperthyroidism was first diagnosed, the blood sample was taken, preceding any ophthalmopathy symptoms. Looked up from germline, CDR1 is SGHTA and CDR2 is FQGNSA. CDR3 size: 13 residues. V lost 5 bases and J lost 8; bases outside the gene matches: 7. This clonotype has at least ten counts. The antigen is undetermined. Study results and limitations: Researchers found most expanded thyroid clonotypes above 0.001 in blood as well. The model forecast ophthalmopathy, anticipating it by a median approximately 7 months before onset. Ophthalmopathy was told apart from stable hyperthyroidism by a 13 V-J model.

Regions amplified from RNA transcripts were the TCR beta CDR3 regions. Carried out on the TCR CDR3, a first-round RT-PCR used the HTBI primer set. TCRdb re-derived calls from the multiplex PCR reads in MiXCR, one entry per CDR3 protein. There are under 350,000 distinct CDR3 sequences in the sample; roughly 15% occur only once, and 7.5% to 8% lies in the top ten. The source is a woman aged 25 to 39 with Graves' hyperthyroidism that later progressed to Graves' ophthalmopathy. Material for sequencing was blood. The V call is TRBV7-2, the J call TRBJ2-7; 9 bases are shared with TRBD1. The CDR3 reads CASSLGQGQKQYF. The DNA of the CDR3 is TGTGCCAGCAGCCTGGGACAGGGCCAAAAGCAGTACTTC.